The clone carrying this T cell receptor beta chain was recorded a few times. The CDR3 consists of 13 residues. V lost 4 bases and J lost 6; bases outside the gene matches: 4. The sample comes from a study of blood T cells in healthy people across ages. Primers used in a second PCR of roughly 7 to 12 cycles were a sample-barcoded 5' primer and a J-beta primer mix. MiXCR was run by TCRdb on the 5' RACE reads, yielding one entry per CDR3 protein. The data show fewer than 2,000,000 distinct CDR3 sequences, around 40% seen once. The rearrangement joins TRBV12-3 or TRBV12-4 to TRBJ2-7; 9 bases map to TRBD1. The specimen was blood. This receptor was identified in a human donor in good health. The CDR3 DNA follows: TGTGCCAGCAGTTGGGACAGGGCCGGCGAGCAGTACTTC. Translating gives CASSWDRAGEQYF.